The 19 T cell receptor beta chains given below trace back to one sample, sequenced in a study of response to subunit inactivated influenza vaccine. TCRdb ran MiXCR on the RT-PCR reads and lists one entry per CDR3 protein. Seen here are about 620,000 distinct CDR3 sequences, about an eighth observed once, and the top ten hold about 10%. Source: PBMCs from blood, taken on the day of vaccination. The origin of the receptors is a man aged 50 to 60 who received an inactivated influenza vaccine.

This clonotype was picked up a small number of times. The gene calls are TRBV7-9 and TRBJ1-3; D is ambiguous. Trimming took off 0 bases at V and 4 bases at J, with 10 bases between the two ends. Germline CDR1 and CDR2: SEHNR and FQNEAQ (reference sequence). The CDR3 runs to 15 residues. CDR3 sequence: CASSLASGSGNTIYF. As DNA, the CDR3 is TGTGCCAGCAGCTTAGCGTCAGGAAGCGGAAACACCATATATTTT. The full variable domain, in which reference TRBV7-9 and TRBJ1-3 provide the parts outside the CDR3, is DTGVSQNPRHKITKRGQNVTFRCDPISEHNRLYWYRQTLGQGPEFLTYFQNEAQLEKSRLLSDRFSAERPKGSFSTLEIQRTEQGDSAMYLCASSLASGSGNTIYFGEGSWLTVV.

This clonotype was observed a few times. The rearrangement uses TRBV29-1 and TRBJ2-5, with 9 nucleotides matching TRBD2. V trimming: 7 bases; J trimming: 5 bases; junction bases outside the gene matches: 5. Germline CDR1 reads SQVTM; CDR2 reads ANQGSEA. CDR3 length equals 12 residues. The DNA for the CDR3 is TGCAGCGAGACTAGCGGTTCGGAGACCCAGTACTTC. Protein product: CSETSGSETQYF. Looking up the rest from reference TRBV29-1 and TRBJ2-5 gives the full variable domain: SAVISQKPSRDICQRGTSLTIQCQVDSQVTMMFWYRQQPGQSLTLIATANQGSEATYESGFVIDKFPISRPNLTFSTLTVSNMSPEDSSIYLCSETSGSETQYFGPGTRLLVL.

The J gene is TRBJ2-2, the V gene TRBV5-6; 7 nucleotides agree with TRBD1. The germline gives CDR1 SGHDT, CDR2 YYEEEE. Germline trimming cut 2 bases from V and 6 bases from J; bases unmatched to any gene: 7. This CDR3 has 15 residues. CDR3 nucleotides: TGTGCCAGCAGCTTAGGGGGCGCTATTTCCGGGGAGCTGTTTTTT. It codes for CASSLGGAISGELFF.

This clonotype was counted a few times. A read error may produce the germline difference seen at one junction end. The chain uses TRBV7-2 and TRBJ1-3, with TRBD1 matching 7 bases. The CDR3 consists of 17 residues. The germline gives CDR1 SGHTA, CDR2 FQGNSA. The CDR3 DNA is TGTGCCAGCAGCCTAGCCTACCCGGGACAGCCAGGAAACACCATATATTTT. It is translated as CASSLAYPGQPGNTIYF.

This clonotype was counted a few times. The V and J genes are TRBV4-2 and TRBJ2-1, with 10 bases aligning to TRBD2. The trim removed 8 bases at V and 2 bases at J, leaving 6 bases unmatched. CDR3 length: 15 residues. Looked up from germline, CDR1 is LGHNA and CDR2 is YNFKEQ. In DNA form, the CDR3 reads TGTGCCAGCGGAGCCGGGACTAGCGCCTACAATGAGCAGTTCTTC. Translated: CASGAGTSAYNEQFF.

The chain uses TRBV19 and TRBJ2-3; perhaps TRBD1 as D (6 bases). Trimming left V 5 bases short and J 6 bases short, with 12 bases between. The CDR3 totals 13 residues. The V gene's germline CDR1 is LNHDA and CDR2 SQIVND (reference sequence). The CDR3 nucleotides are TGTGCCAGTAGTGACAGGCCAGGGGATACGCAGTATTTT. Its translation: CASSDRPGDTQYF. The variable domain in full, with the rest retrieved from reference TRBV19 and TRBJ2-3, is DGGITQSPKYLFRKEGQNVTLSCEQNLNHDAMYWYRQDPGQGLRLIYYSQIVNDFQKGDIAEGYSVSREKKESFPLTVTSAQKNPTAFYLCASSDRPGDTQYFGPGTRLTVL.

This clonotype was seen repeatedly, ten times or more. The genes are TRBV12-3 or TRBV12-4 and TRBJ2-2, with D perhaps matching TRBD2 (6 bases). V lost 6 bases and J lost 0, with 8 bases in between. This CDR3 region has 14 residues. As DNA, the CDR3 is TGTGCCAGCAGCTGGACTACGAACACCGGGGAGCTGTTTTTT. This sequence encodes CASSWTTNTGELFF.

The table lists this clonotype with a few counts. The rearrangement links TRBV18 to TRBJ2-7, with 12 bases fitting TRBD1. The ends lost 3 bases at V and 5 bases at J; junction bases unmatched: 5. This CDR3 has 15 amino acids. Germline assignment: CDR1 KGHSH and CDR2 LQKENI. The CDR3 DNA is TGTGCCAGCTCACCTCGGGGACAGGGGGCTCACGAGCAGTACTTC. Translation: CASSPRGQGAHEQYF.

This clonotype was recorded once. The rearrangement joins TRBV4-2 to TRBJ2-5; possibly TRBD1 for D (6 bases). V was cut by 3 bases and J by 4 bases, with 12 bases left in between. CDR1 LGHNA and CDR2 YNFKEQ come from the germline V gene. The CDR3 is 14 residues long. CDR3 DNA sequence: TGTGCCAGCAGCCAGGGGGCAGGGACAGAGACCCAGTACTTC. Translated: CASSQGAGTETQYF.

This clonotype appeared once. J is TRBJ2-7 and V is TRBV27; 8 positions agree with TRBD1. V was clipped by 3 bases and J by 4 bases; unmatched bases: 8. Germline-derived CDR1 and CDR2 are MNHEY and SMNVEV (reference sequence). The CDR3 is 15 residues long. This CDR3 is CASSLSPTGEYEQYF. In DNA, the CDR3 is TGTGCCAGCAGTTTGTCCCCGACAGGGGAATACGAGCAGTACTTC.

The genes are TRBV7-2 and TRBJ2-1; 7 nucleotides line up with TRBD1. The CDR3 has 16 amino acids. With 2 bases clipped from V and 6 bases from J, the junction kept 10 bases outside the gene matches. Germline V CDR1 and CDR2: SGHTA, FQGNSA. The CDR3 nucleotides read TGTGCCAGCAGCTTATTAGCCCACAACAGGGGCAATGAGCAGTTCTTC. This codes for CASSLLAHNRGNEQFF.

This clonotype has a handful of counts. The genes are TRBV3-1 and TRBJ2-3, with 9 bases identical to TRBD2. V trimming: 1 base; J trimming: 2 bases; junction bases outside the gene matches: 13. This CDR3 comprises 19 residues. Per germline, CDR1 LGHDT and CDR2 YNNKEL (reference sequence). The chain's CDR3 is CASSQVLGGLAGITDTQYF. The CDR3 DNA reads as TGTGCCAGCAGCCAAGTTCTCGGCGGGCTAGCGGGGATCACAGATACGCAGTATTTT.

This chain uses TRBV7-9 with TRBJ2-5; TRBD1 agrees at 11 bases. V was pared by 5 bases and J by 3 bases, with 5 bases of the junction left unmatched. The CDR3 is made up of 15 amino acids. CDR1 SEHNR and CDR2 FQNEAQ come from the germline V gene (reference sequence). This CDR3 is CASSLGQGAKETQYF. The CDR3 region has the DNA TGTGCCAGCAGCCTCGGACAGGGGGCTAAAGAGACCCAGTACTTC.

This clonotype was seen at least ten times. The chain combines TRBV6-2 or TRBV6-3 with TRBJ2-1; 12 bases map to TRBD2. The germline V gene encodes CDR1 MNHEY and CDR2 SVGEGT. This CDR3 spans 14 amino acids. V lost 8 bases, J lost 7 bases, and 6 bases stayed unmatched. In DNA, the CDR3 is TGTGCCAGCGTCCTAGCGGGAGGGCTTAATGAGCAGTTCTTC. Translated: CASVLAGGLNEQFF.

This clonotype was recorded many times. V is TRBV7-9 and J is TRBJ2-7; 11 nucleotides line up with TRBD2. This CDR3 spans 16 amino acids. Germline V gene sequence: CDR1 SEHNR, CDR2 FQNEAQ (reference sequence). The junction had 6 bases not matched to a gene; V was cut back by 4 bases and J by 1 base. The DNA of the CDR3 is TGTGCCAGCAGCTCCCGTAGGACTAGCGGGTCCTACGAGCAGTACTTC. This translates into CASSSRRTSGSYEQYF.

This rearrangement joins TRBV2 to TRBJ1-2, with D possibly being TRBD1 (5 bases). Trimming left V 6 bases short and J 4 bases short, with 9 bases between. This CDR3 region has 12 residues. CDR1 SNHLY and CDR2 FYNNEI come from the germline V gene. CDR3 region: CASSGAVYGYTF. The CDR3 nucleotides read TGTGCCAGCAGCGGGGCTGTCTATGGCTACACCTTC. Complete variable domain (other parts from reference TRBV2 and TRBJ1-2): EPEVTQTPSHQVTQMGQEVILRCVPISNHLYFYWYRQILGQKVEFLVSFYNNEISEKSEIFDDQFSVERPDGSNFTLKIRSTKLEDSAMYFCASSGAVYGYTFGSGTRLTVV.

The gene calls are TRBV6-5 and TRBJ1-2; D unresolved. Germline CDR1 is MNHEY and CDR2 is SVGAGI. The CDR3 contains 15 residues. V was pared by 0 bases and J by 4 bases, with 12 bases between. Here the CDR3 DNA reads TGTGCCAGCAGTTACTCCCGCTTTTCCGGCTATGGCTACACCTTC. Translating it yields CASSYSRFSGYGYTF.

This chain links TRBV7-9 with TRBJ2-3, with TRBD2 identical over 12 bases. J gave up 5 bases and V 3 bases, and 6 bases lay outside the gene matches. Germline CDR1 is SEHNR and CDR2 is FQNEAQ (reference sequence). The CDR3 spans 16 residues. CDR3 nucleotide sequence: TGTGCCAGCAGCTTGCTAGCGGGGGGGCCTGGAGATACGCAGTATTTT. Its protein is CASSLLAGGPGDTQYF.

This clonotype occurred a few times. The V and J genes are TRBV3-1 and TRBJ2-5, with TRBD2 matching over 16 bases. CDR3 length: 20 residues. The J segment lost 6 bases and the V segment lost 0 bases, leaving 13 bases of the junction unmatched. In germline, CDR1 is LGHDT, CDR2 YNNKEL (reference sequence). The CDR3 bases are TGTGCCAGCAGCCAAGATCATCCGGGACTAGCGGGAGGGAACGCGAAGACCCAGTACTTC. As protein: CASSQDHPGLAGGNAKTQYF.